Each of the 10 T cell receptor beta chains below was sequenced from the same sample in a study of blood T cell repertoires in COVID-19. Profiled with immunoSEQ multiplex PCR; TCRdb holds only in-frame clones, not every one. The repertoire includes roughly 440,000 clones, approximately 90% of them detected once, and about 12% sits in the top ten. Sequencing used peripheral blood. These TCRs come from a woman between 50 and 59 years old with COVID-19, enrolled during active disease.

The rearrangement links TRBV2 to TRBJ2-7; D uncertain. The germline V and J ends were trimmed by 3 bases and 5 bases, with 11 bases remaining between them. The CDR3 length is 13 residues. Germline loops: CDR1 SNHLY, CDR2 FYNNEI. The CDR3 spells CASSEGRVHEQYF. CDR3 DNA: TGTGCCAGCAGTGAGGGCAGAGTCCACGAGCAGTACTTC.

With respect to this clone: The missing conserved phenylalanine or tryptophan at the end of this CDR3 makes a read error likely. The DNA is omitted, as the CDR3 cannot be located on it reliably, and the CDR3 follows TCRdb's listing. CDR3: CSPPGGLIS. The V gene is TRBV20-1, the J gene TRBJ1-1. Termini included, the CDR3 measures 9 amino acids. Per the germline V gene, CDR1 is DFQATT and CDR2 is SNEGSKA (reference sequence).

This sequence joins TRBV4-1 and TRBJ2-5, with TRBD2 identical over 7 bases. V shed 0 bases, J shed 4 bases, and the junction held 2 bases outside the gene matches. Germline V gene lookup returns CDR1 MGHRA and CDR2 YSYEKL. The CDR3 consists of 14 residues. CDR3 DNA: TGCGCCAGCAGCCAAGACCCTAGCGGAGAGACCCAGTACTTC. Its protein is CASSQDPSGETQYF.

The gene calls are TRBV29-1 and TRBJ2-7; a possible D gene is TRBD2 (5 bases). CDR1 is SQVTM and CDR2 is ANQGSEA in the germline V gene. V was pared by 4 bases and J by 2 bases, with 15 bases between. This CDR3 region has 14 residues. CDR3 residues: CSVVDWEKPYEQYF. The CDR3 DNA reads as TGCAGCGTTGTTGACTGGGAGAAACCCTACGAGCAGTACTTC.

This clone was detected a few times. The chain combines TRBV7-9 with TRBJ1-5, with D maybe TRBD1 (6 bases). The CDR3 is made up of 14 amino acids. CDR1 SEHNR and CDR2 FQNEAQ come from the germline V gene (reference sequence). Trimming stripped 4 bases from V and 1 base from J, with 8 bases between. Here the CDR3 DNA reads TGTGCCAGCAGCTCTACAGGGAGCAATCAGCCCCAGCATTTT. This codes for CASSSTGSNQPQHF.

This rearrangement joins TRBV2 to TRBJ2-7; tentative D call: TRBD2 (6 bases). There are 14 residues in the CDR3. V was trimmed by 6 bases and J by 2 bases, leaving 14 bases between them. Germline-derived CDR1 and CDR2 are SNHLY and FYNNEI. CDR3 in amino acids: CASSINRGTYEQYF. The CDR3 region has the DNA TGTGCCAGCAGCATAAACCGCGGGACCTACGAGCAGTACTTC.

The chain employs TRBV2 and TRBJ1-1, with TRBD1 identical over 8 bases. The V segment lost 10 bases and the J segment 0 bases; nucleotides outside the gene matches: 10. Per the germline V gene, CDR1 is SNHLY and CDR2 is FYNNEI. This CDR3 has 15 amino acids. CDR3 region: CAIPTGGGMNTEAFF. CDR3 bases: TGTGCCATTCCTACAGGGGGAGGGATGAACACTGAAGCTTTCTTT.

This clone was found once. Here the CDR3 DNA reads TGTGCCACAGGACAGGGGCACAATGAGCAGTTCTTC. Translation gives CATGQGHNEQFF. The chain combines TRBV28 with TRBJ2-1; 9 bases agree with TRBD1. Germline lookup yields CDR1 MDHEN and CDR2 SYDVKM. The CDR3 loop spans 12 amino acids. V shed 10 bases and J 5 bases; nucleotides not matched to a gene: 3.

The chain is built from TRBV18 and TRBJ1-1, with D maybe TRBD1 (5 bases). CDR1 and CDR2 (germline): KGHSH, LQKENI. V lost 2 bases and J 3 bases, leaving 13 bases between the germline ends. The CDR3 covers 15 residues. This CDR3 is CASSPEVGRDTEAFF. The CDR3 nucleotides are TGTGCCAGCTCACCAGAGGTCGGCAGGGACACTGAAGCTTTCTTT.

The chain combines TRBV2 with TRBJ1-1; D is ambiguous. This CDR3 region has 13 residues. Germline CDR1 is SNHLY and CDR2 is FYNNEI. V lost 8 bases to trimming and J lost 1 base, with 11 bases between them. CDR3 in DNA: TGTGCCAGCGGGAGGCGGGAGAACACTGAAGCTTTCTTT. It codes for CASGRRENTEAFF.